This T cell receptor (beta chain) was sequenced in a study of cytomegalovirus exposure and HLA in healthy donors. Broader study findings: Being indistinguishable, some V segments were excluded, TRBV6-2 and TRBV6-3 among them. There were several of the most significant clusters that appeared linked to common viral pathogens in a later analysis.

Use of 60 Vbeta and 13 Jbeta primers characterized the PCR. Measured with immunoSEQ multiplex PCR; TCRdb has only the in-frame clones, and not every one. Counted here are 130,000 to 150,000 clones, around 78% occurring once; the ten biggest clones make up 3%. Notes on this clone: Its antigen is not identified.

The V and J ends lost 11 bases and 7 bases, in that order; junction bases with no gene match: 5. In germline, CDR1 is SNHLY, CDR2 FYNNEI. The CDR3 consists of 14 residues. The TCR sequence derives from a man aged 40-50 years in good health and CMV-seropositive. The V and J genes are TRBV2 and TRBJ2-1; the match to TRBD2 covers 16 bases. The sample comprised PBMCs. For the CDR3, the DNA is TGTGCCCTAGGGACTAGCGGGAGGGTAAATGAGCAGTTCTTC. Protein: CALGTSGRVNEQFF.